This record looks at one T cell receptor beta chain sequence and its context. Trimming cost V 0 bases and J 2 bases, with 9 bases left between them. The CDR3 is 14 residues long. The germline V gene encodes CDR1 SGHDT and CDR2 YYEEEE. The record originates from a study of T cells in Graves' hyperthyroidism and ophthalmopathy. RNA transcripts were the template for amplifying TCR beta CDR3 regions. TCR CDR3 regions were first amplified by RT-PCR with HTBI primers. A single record per CDR3 protein comes from TCRdb applying MiXCR to the multiplex PCR reads. The sample holds around 400,000 distinct CDR3 sequences; about 16% are singletons and the top ten take roughly 19%.

This sequence joins TRBV5-6 and TRBJ2-7, with D unclear. Sequenced input: blood. This sequence was found in an older woman with Graves' ophthalmopathy. CDR3 sequence (DNA): TGTGCCAGCAGCTTGGCCAGAAATGCCTACGAGCAGTACTTC. Protein sequence: CASSLARNAYEQYF.